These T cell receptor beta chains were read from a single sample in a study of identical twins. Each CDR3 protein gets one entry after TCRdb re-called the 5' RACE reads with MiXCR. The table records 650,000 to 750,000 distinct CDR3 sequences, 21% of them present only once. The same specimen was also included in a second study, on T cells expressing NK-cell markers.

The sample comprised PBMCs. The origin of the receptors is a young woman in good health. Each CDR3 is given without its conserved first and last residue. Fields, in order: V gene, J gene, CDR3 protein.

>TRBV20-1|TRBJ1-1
SARVRTRGNTEAF
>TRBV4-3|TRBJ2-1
ASSQNGGDEQF
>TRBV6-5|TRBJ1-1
ASSEDREEAF
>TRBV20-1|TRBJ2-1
SAGTSGRSNEQF
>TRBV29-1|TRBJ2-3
SVQGTSWEVLTDTQY
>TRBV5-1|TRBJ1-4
ASSFGTGEEKLF
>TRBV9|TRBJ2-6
ASSPKTGRGSGANVLT
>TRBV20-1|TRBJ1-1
SARDPGQGSAEAF
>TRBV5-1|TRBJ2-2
ASRPGTGGLGELF
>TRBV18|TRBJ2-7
ASSPNRFPLVGEQY
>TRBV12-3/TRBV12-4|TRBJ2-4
ASLGTSGSRDIQY
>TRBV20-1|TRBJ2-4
SAKEVNIQY
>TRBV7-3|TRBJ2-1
ASSSLTSGVYNEQF
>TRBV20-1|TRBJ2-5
SASTKETQY
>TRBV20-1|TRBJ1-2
SARNSRTTGPYT
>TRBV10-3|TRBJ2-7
AISGGGLSYEQY
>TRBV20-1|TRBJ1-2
SARQGVYGYT
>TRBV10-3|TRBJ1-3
AISEIRVDISGNTIY
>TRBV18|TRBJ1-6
ASTKQDNSPLH
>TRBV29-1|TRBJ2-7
SVTSLGGGWYEQY
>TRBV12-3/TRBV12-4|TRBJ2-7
ASSRVGGRALYEQY
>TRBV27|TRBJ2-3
ASSLRGVSDTQY